Listed here are 31 T cell receptor beta chains from one sample, sequenced in a study of radiotherapy plus CTLA-4 blockade in lung cancer. Clones were read by immunoSEQ multiplex PCR, and TCRdb kept only the in-frame ones, dropping some. The repertoire holds roughly 42,000 clones, 79% seen once, with around a quarter in the top ten. Sequencing was performed on peripheral blood, taken from a patient treated with radiotherapy plus ipilimumab. All receptors come from a human donor with non-small cell lung cancer that progressed on radiotherapy plus ipilimumab.

As for this clone: Additional DNA sequences in this sample encode the identical CDR3. DNA for the CDR3: TGTGCCAGCTCACCGGGCCTGCAAGAGACCCAGTACTTC. As protein: CASSPGLQETQYF. The chain joins TRBV18 to TRBJ2-5; D not resolved. Germline CDR1 is KGHSH and CDR2 is LQKENI. The CDR3 totals 13 residues. Trimming pared 3 bases from V and 2 bases from J, leaving 7 bases between.

The CDR3 DNA follows: TGTGCCAGCAGCTTCCCACGACAGTCTGTCTATGGCTACACCTTC. Translation gives CASSFPRQSVYGYTF. The chain combines TRBV5-4 with TRBJ1-2; perhaps TRBD1 as D (5 bases). The CDR3 consists of 15 residues. V lost 2 bases and J lost 4, with 15 bases in between. Looked up from germline, CDR1 is SGHNT and CDR2 is YYREEE (reference sequence).

The chain is built from TRBV6-1 and TRBJ2-3; no clear D gene. CDR3 size: 15 residues. V shed 8 bases and J shed 0 bases, with 15 bases lying between them. Germline-derived CDR1 and CDR2 are MNHNS and SASEGT. CDR3 sequence: CASEMLGGSTDTQYF. In DNA form, the CDR3 reads TGTGCCAGCGAGATGCTCGGCGGTAGCACAGATACGCAGTATTTT.

This chain joins TRBV12-5 and TRBJ1-1; a weak D match, TRBD1 (6 bases). Germline V gene data show CDR1 as LGHNT and CDR2 as FRNRAP. V lost 8 bases to trimming and J lost 10 bases, with 26 bases between them. This CDR3 region has 15 residues. CDR3 region: CASINPGTPTAGAFF. The CDR3 DNA reads as TGTGCTAGTATCAACCCCGGGACACCCACAGCAGGAGCTTTCTTT.

This chain links TRBV4-2 with TRBJ2-7; 7 bases map to TRBD2. V was clipped by 6 bases and J by 7 bases; unmatched bases: 18. CDR3 size: 16 residues. Per germline, CDR1 LGHNA and CDR2 YNFKEQ. The CDR3 nucleotides read TGTGCCAGCAGTCCGGGGGGTGAGACGGGAGAGGTGGAGCAGTACTTC. This translates into CASSPGGETGEVEQYF.

The genes are TRBV19 and TRBJ1-5, with unresolved D. Germline values: CDR1 LNHDA, CDR2 SQIVND (reference sequence). Deletions cut 0 bases from V and 6 bases from J, with 12 bases between. There are 15 residues in the CDR3. CDR3 region: CASSIDRSGGQPQHF. CDR3 DNA sequence: TGTGCCAGTAGTATAGATCGGAGTGGTGGTCAGCCCCAGCATTTT.

The chain carries TRBV12-5 and TRBJ1-5; D is undetermined. The CDR3 has 12 amino acids. From germline, CDR1 is LGHNT and CDR2 FRNRAP. The V gene lost 5 bases and the J gene lost 9 bases, with 11 bases spanning the gap. CDR3 DNA: TGTGCTAGTGGTCCAACTATGGGGCCCCAGCATTTT. Its protein is CASGPTMGPQHF.

This clone was recorded a few times. The chain employs TRBV6-4 and TRBJ2-3; 8 bases map to TRBD2. V shed 4 bases, J shed 1 base, and the junction held 1 base outside the gene matches. Germline loops: CDR1 MRHNA, CDR2 SNTAGT. CDR3 length equals 14 residues. Here the CDR3 DNA reads TGTGCCAGCAGTGGTAGCGGGGGCACAGATACGCAGTATTTT. Protein: CASSGSGGTDTQYF.

The V gene is TRBV10-2, the J gene TRBJ2-7, with a possible D match to TRBD2 (6 bases). The CDR3 consists of 13 residues. Between the trimmed V and J ends, which lost 8 bases and 2 bases, there was a span of 13 bases. The germline V gene encodes CDR1 WSHSY and CDR2 SAAADI. The CDR3 spells CASQEGNTYEQYF. The CDR3 nucleotides are TGCGCCAGCCAGGAGGGGAATACCTACGAGCAGTACTTC.

The V call is TRBV7-2, the J call TRBJ2-7; 7 nucleotides align to TRBD1. Germline loops: CDR1 SGHTA, CDR2 FQGNSA. The CDR3 contains 13 residues. The ends lost 5 bases at V and 4 bases at J; junction bases unmatched: 5. The CDR3 region has the DNA TGTGCCAGCAGCCCCGGGACAGAATACGAGCAGTACTTC. Its translation: CASSPGTEYEQYF.

This chain joins TRBV7-6 and TRBJ2-7, with TRBD1 matching 8 bases. With 4 bases clipped from V and 0 bases from J, the junction kept 8 bases outside the gene matches. The CDR3 is made up of 16 amino acids. Germline assignment: CDR1 SGHVS and CDR2 FNYEAQ. CDR3: CASSSRTGLISYEQYF. CDR3 DNA: TGTGCCAGCAGCTCCCGGACAGGGCTAATCTCCTACGAGCAGTACTTC.

This chain links TRBV14 with TRBJ1-1; the D gene is possibly TRBD1 (5 bases). Trimming took off 2 bases at V and 2 bases at J, with 6 bases between the two ends. This CDR3 region has 13 residues. Germline CDR1 is SGHDN and CDR2 is FVKESK. CDR3: CASSQTGNTEAFF. The CDR3 DNA reads as TGTGCCAGCAGCCAAACAGGTAACACTGAAGCTTTCTTT. Full variable domain (missing parts from reference TRBV14 and TRBJ1-1): EAGVTQFPSHSVIEKGQTVTLRCDPISGHDNLYWYRRVMGKEIKFLLHFVKESKQDESGMPNNRFLAERTGGTYSTLKVQPAELEDSGVYFCASSQTGNTEAFFGQGTRLTVV.

The V gene is TRBV11-2, the J gene TRBJ1-4; D remains unclear. The CDR3 covers 12 residues. Germline V gives CDR1 SGHAT, CDR2 FQNNGV. V gave up 7 bases and J gave up 3 bases, with 6 bases separating them. CDR3 coding DNA: TGTGCCAGCAAACGGTCTAATGAAAAACTGTTTTTT. This codes for CASKRSNEKLFF.

This chain uses TRBV11-2 with TRBJ1-1; TRBD1 agrees at 7 bases. The CDR3 consists of 14 residues. V gave up 2 bases and J gave up 4 bases; unmatched junction bases: 4. Germline values: CDR1 SGHAT, CDR2 FQNNGV. The CDR3 bases are TGTGCCAGCAGCTTACAGGGGGTGGGCACTGAAGCTTTCTTT. Protein sequence: CASSLQGVGTEAFF. The variable domain in full, completed from reference TRBV11-2 and TRBJ1-1, reads EAGVAQSPRYKIIEKRQSVAFWCNPISGHATLYWYQQILGQGPKLLIQFQNNGVVDDSQLPKDRFSAERLKGVDSTLKIQPAKLEDSAVYLCASSLQGVGTEAFFGQGTRLTVV.

CDR3 coding DNA: TGTGCCAGCAGCTTAAGGCCGGGACAAGCGGAAGCTTTCTTT. Its protein is CASSLRPGQAEAFF. The chain is built from TRBV7-3 and TRBJ1-1, with D perhaps TRBD1 (6 bases). Germline V gives CDR1 SGHTA, CDR2 FQGTGA. This CDR3 has 14 residues. The V end was cut by 1 base, the J end by 8 bases, with 14 bases between.

The chain links TRBV2 to TRBJ2-7, with TRBD1 as a possible D gene (6 bases). Trimming left V 2 bases short and J 5 bases short, with 10 bases between. The CDR3 length is 13 residues. CDR1 SNHLY and CDR2 FYNNEI come from the germline V gene. DNA for the CDR3: TGTGCCAGCAGTGAACAGGGGATGAACGAGCAGTACTTC. Translating it yields CASSEQGMNEQYF. The full variable domain, its missing parts supplied by reference TRBV2 and TRBJ2-7, is EPEVTQTPSHQVTQMGQEVILRCVPISNHLYFYWYRQILGQKVEFLVSFYNNEISEKSEIFDDQFSVERPDGSNFTLKIRSTKLEDSAMYFCASSEQGMNEQYFGPGTRLTVT.

The V and J genes are TRBV6-6 and TRBJ1-6; a possible D gene is TRBD1 (5 bases). Germline V gene data show CDR1 as MNHNY and CDR2 as SVGAGI (reference sequence). With 0 bases removed from V and 12 bases from J, the gap between germline ends came to 15 bases. The CDR3 runs 15 residues. The CDR3 loop is CASSYSGTPGEPLHF. The CDR3, as DNA: TGTGCCAGCAGTTACTCGGGGACGCCGGGGGAACCCCTCCACTTT.

The chain joins TRBV5-1 to TRBJ2-7; 7 bases are shared with TRBD1. CDR3 length equals 11 residues. V was clipped by 4 bases and J by 7 bases; unmatched bases: 2. CDR1 and CDR2 from the germline V gene are SGHRS and YFSETQ. The CDR3 sequence: CASSMDREQYF. In nucleotides, the CDR3 is TGCGCCAGCAGCATGGACAGGGAGCAGTACTTC. Using reference TRBV5-1 and TRBJ2-7 for the parts outside the CDR3, the full variable domain is KAGVTQTPRYLIKTRGQQVTLSCSPISGHRSVSWYQQTPGQGLQFLFEYFSETQRNKGNFPGRFSGRQFSNSRSEMNVSTLELGDSALYLCASSMDREQYFGPGTRLTVT.

The rearrangement links TRBV7-3 to TRBJ2-1, with TRBD2 as a possible D gene (7 bases). The germline gives CDR1 SGHTA, CDR2 FQGTGA. V shed 5 bases and J shed 7 bases, with 21 bases lying between them. The CDR3 sequence is 16 residues long. The CDR3 coding sequence is TGTGCCAGCAGCCCCGAGCTCCGGGGGGCCGTAAATGAGCAGTTCTTC. Translation gives CASSPELRGAVNEQFF.

The chain uses TRBV6-5 and TRBJ1-2; tentative D call: TRBD1 (6 bases). The CDR3 runs to 12 residues. V was trimmed by 5 bases and J by 7 bases, leaving 11 bases between them. Germline-derived CDR1 and CDR2 are MNHEY and SVGAGI. CDR3 DNA: TGTGCCAGCAGTCAGACAGGCCGTGGCTACACCTTC. Its translation is CASSQTGRGYTF.

The V and J genes are TRBV5-1 and TRBJ2-2; the D is unclear. V lost 4 bases and J lost 6, with 10 bases in between. In germline, CDR1 is SGHRS, CDR2 YFSETQ. The CDR3 contains 13 residues. CDR3 region: CASSTGDSGELFF. CDR3 nucleotides: TGCGCCAGCAGCACCGGAGATTCCGGGGAGCTGTTTTTT.

The chain joins TRBV18 to TRBJ1-2; D not resolved. CDR1 is KGHSH, CDR2 LQKENI, per germline. This CDR3 is 15 amino acids long. The V end lost 3 bases, the J end lost 0 bases, and 11 bases lay between the germline ends. In nucleotides, the CDR3 is TGTGCCAGCTCACCTTCGGAGGTGACTAACTATGGCTACACCTTC. Translation: CASSPSEVTNYGYTF. The entire variable domain, with the rest obtained from reference TRBV18 and TRBJ1-2, is as follows: NAGVMQNPRHLVRRRGQEARLRCSPMKGHSHVYWYRQLPEEGLKFMVYLQKENIIDESGMPKERFSAEFPKEGPSILRIQQVVRGDSAAYFCASSPSEVTNYGYTFGSGTRLTVV.

This chain uses TRBV18 with TRBJ1-1; possibly TRBD1 for D (6 bases). Germline lookup yields CDR1 KGHSH and CDR2 LQKENI. The germline V and J ends were trimmed by 2 bases and 2 bases, with 18 bases remaining between them. The CDR3 spans 17 residues. The DNA for the CDR3 is TGTGCCAGCTCACCAATAGGGGGGGCGACCCTTAACACTGAAGCTTTCTTT. Translated: CASSPIGGATLNTEAFF.

This clone occurred a few times. This chain joins TRBV4-2 and TRBJ1-1; 8 positions match TRBD1. Germline V gene lookup returns CDR1 LGHNA and CDR2 YNFKEQ. V shed 8 bases and J 0 bases; nucleotides not matched to a gene: 11. The CDR3 runs 16 residues. Written as DNA, the CDR3 is TGTGCCAGCCAGACAGGGGTAAATTCCATGAACACTGAAGCTTTCTTT. Residues: CASQTGVNSMNTEAFF.

This clone was observed a handful of times. The chain has TRBV6-6 and TRBJ2-3, with 9 bases that match TRBD2. Germline V gives CDR1 MNHNY, CDR2 SVGAGI (reference sequence). V gave up 8 bases and J gave up 2 bases; unmatched junction bases: 2. The CDR3 contains 13 residues. In DNA form, the CDR3 reads TGTGCCAGCCTAGCGGGGTTCACAGATACGCAGTATTTT. Amino acid sequence: CASLAGFTDTQYF.

Concerning this clone itself: A read error may account for a junction end that differs from germline. V usage is TRBV4-1 and J usage is TRBJ2-1; 10 bases map to TRBD2. Germline CDR1 is MGHRA and CDR2 is YSYEKL. CDR3 length: 16 residues. The CDR3 DNA sequence: TGCGCCAGCGGCCACGGGACTAGCGCCTCCTACAATGAGCAGTTCTTC. Translating it yields CASGHGTSASYNEQFF.

This clone was recorded once. The V gene is TRBV28, the J gene TRBJ1-1; perhaps TRBD1 as D (6 bases). CDR3 length: 17 residues. CDR1 is MDHEN and CDR2 is SYDVKM in the germline V gene. V dropped 6 bases and J dropped 4 bases, with 24 bases sitting between them. The CDR3 is CASSTFGWTDLGTEAFF. DNA for the CDR3: TGTGCCAGCAGCACATTTGGGTGGACAGATCTTGGCACTGAAGCTTTCTTT.

The rearrangement links TRBV19 to TRBJ1-5; TRBD1 aligns across 10 bases. In germline, CDR1 is LNHDA, CDR2 SQIVND (reference sequence). With 4 bases clipped from V and 6 bases from J, the junction kept 15 bases outside the gene matches. The CDR3 length is 18 residues. The CDR3 protein is CASSTQSGTGVYSQPQHF. CDR3 bases: TGTGCCAGTAGTACCCAATCCGGGACAGGGGTTTATTCTCAGCCCCAGCATTTT.

This clone was counted once. This chain links TRBV28 with TRBJ1-1; D is uncertain. The CDR3 totals 11 residues. The ends were cut back, 1 base at V and 5 bases at J, with 2 bases in the middle. CDR1 and CDR2 from the germline V gene are MDHEN and SYDVKM. This chain's CDR3 is CASSLSTEAFF. The CDR3 bases are TGTGCCAGCAGTTTATCGACTGAAGCTTTCTTT.

This clone was counted once. The V and J genes are TRBV9 and TRBJ2-2, with 7 bases fitting TRBD1. V shed 4 bases, J shed 3 bases, and the junction held 6 bases outside the gene matches. The CDR3 contains 15 residues. Per the germline V gene, CDR1 is SGDLS and CDR2 is YYNGEE. The CDR3 reads CASSPGTADTGELFF. The CDR3 DNA follows: TGTGCCAGCAGCCCCGGGACAGCCGACACCGGGGAGCTGTTTTTT.

The chain uses TRBV5-1 and TRBJ2-5, with 10 bases matching TRBD2. The CDR3 spans 16 residues. Germline V gene sequence: CDR1 SGHRS, CDR2 YFSETQ. J gave up 1 base and V 5 bases, and 8 bases lay outside the gene matches. CDR3 nucleotides: TGCGCCAGCAGGATCCTAGCGGGGGCCTTCCAAGAGACCCAGTACTTC. The encoded protein is CASRILAGAFQETQYF.